This T cell receptor beta chain was recorded in a study of shared clonotypes between healthy human individuals. This clone has only one observation. Sorted-subset replicate PCR reactions were performed with 150 to 200 ng DNA, corresponding to roughly 31,000 T cell genomes. Profiled with immunoSEQ multiplex PCR; TCRdb holds only in-frame clones, not every one. The sample records 2 million to 3 million clones, 93% being singletons. V was pared by 2 bases and J by 5 bases, with 14 bases between. The CDR3 sequence is 15 residues long. Germline V gives CDR1 LNHDA, CDR2 SQIVND (reference sequence). This clonotype was obtained from a man younger than 35 in good health. Some clones in this sample may be carry-over from other donors' samples. The sequencing sample was made of naive CD4+ T cells from PBMCs. As to subset: CD45RA+ positively selected. The genes are TRBV19 and TRBJ2-3; D may be TRBD1 (8 bases). Here the CDR3 reads CASSIFTGGGDTQYF. CDR3 sequence (DNA): TGTGCCAGTAGTATATTTACAGGGGGGGGAGATACGCAGTATTTT.